The 15 T cell receptor beta chains presented below share a single source sample, sequenced in a study of blood T cell repertoires in COVID-19. TCRdb's table, derived via immunoSEQ multiplex PCR, lists solely in-frame clones and lacks some. The table lists over 80,000 clones, around 93% of them singletons. The sequenced material came from peripheral blood. The receptors shown here come from a human donor with active COVID-19. The donor label of this sample is uncertain.

V is TRBV5-4 and J is TRBJ2-3; D call uncertain. The germline CDR1 and CDR2 sequences are SGHNT and YYREEE (reference sequence). The CDR3 sequence is 14 residues long. Trimming shortened V by 1 base and J by 3 bases, and 9 bases separated the two germline ends. This CDR3 reads CASSLLDATDTQYF. CDR3 DNA sequence: TGTGCCAGCAGCTTGCTAGACGCAACAGATACGCAGTATTTT.

This sequence joins TRBV7-7 and TRBJ2-3, with TRBD2 matching 7 bases. The CDR3 totals 13 residues. The trim removed 6 bases at V and 5 bases at J, leaving 5 bases unmatched. Germline CDR1 SSHAT, CDR2 FNYEAQ (reference sequence). CDR3 sequence reads: CASSPGGIDTQYF. The CDR3 coding sequence is TGTGCCAGCAGTCCCGGGGGGATAGATACGCAGTATTTT.

The J gene is TRBJ2-1, the V gene TRBV7-6; the match to TRBD2 covers 12 bases. Unmatched junction bases numbered 14, after V lost 1 base and J lost 10 bases. Germline loops: CDR1 SGHVS, CDR2 FNYEAQ. CDR3 length: 18 amino acids. The CDR3 sequence is CASSLDPWASGGAREQFF. The CDR3 DNA is TGTGCCAGCAGCTTAGATCCTTGGGCTAGCGGGGGGGCCAGGGAGCAGTTCTTC.

V is TRBV6-5 and J is TRBJ2-7; 9 positions agree with TRBD1. V lost 9 bases and J lost 5; bases outside the gene matches: 8. The CDR3 covers 13 residues. Germline loops: CDR1 MNHEY, CDR2 SVGAGI. In DNA, the CDR3 is TGTGCCAGTCCCGAGGGACAGGGAAACGAGCAGTACTTC. Translating gives CASPEGQGNEQYF.

The J gene is TRBJ2-1, the V gene TRBV7-9; unclear D gene. There are 13 residues in the CDR3. Deletions cut 1 base from V and 5 bases from J, with 6 bases between. CDR1 is SEHNR and CDR2 is FQNEAQ in the germline V gene (reference sequence). The CDR3 protein is CASSLDYNNEQFF. CDR3 nucleotide sequence: TGTGCCAGCAGCTTAGACTATAACAATGAGCAGTTCTTC.

The rearrangement links TRBV27 to TRBJ1-6; weak D call: TRBD1 (6 bases). This CDR3 is built from 15 residues. V was clipped by 2 bases and J by 7 bases, with 12 bases between them. CDR1 and CDR2 from the germline V gene are MNHEY and SMNVEV (reference sequence). In nucleotides, the CDR3 is TGTGCCAGCAGTTTAATCAGGGGTATCAATTCACCCCTCCACTTT. This translates into CASSLIRGINSPLHF.

J is TRBJ2-7 and V is TRBV4-1, with a weak D call TRBD1 (6 bases). V was pared by 4 bases and J by 2 bases, with 15 bases between. The CDR3 length is 15 residues. Per the germline V gene, CDR1 is MGHRA and CDR2 is YSYEKL. The CDR3 nucleotides read TGCGCCAGCAGCCTATACTACAGGGCTGCCTACGAGCAGTACTTC. It is translated as CASSLYYRAAYEQYF.

The J gene is TRBJ1-1, the V gene TRBV3-1 (or the pseudogene TRBV3-2), with 10 bases lining up with TRBD1. The junction had 3 bases not matched to a gene; V was cut back by 4 bases and J by 4 bases. In germline, CDR1 is LGHDT, CDR2 YNNKEL (reference sequence). The CDR3 has 14 residues. As DNA, the CDR3 is TGTGCCAGCAGCCTGACAGGGGGCGGCACTGAAGCTTTCTTT. Translating gives CASSLTGGGTEAFF.

This chain joins TRBV6-1 and TRBJ1-4; D ambiguous. The CDR3 spans 16 residues. V lost 2 bases, J lost 2 bases, and 12 bases lay in between. Germline CDR1 is MNHNS and CDR2 is SASEGT. CDR3 loop: CASSESAGGTNEKLFF. CDR3 bases: TGTGCCAGCAGTGAATCCGCGGGAGGGACTAATGAAAAACTGTTTTTT.

This clone appeared once. The genes are TRBV20-1 and TRBJ1-2; no clear D. With 6 bases removed from V and 7 bases from J, the gap between germline ends came to 18 bases. The CDR3 runs to 13 residues. Germline-derived CDR1 and CDR2 are DFQATT and SNEGSKA (reference sequence). DNA for the CDR3: TGCAGTGCCAGTCTTCTAGGATTAGGTGGCTACACCTTC. Protein: CSASLLGLGGYTF.

The rearrangement uses TRBV3-1 (or the pseudogene TRBV3-2) and TRBJ2-1; D is unclear. The V gene's germline CDR1 is LGHDT and CDR2 YNNKEL (reference sequence). The V end lost 0 bases, the J end lost 2 bases, and 14 bases lay between the germline ends. The CDR3 runs 17 residues. The CDR3: CASSQDPPATPYNEQFF. The DNA for the CDR3 is TGTGCCAGCAGCCAAGATCCCCCAGCGACCCCCTACAATGAGCAGTTCTTC.

V gene TRBV27 combines with J gene TRBJ2-7; TRBD1 is a possible D gene (5 bases). V was trimmed by 0 bases and J by 2 bases, leaving 14 bases between them. The germline V gene encodes CDR1 MNHEY and CDR2 SMNVEV (reference sequence). There are 16 residues in the CDR3. This chain's CDR3 is CASSLSTGRRTYEQYF. The CDR3 nucleotides are TGTGCCAGCAGTTTATCAACAGGACGACGAACCTACGAGCAGTACTTC.

The rearrangement links TRBV7-2 to TRBJ2-7; D gene ambiguous. The CDR3 has 12 residues. The V end was cut by 0 bases, the J end by 4 bases, with 4 bases between. Germline V gene data show CDR1 as SGHTA and CDR2 as FQGNSA. The CDR3 sequence is CASSLAPYEQYF. DNA for the CDR3: TGTGCCAGCAGCTTAGCCCCATACGAGCAGTACTTC.

V usage is TRBV24-1 and J usage is TRBJ1-4; no definite D call. The CDR3 length is 14 residues. CDR1 and CDR2 (germline): KGHDR, SFDVKD. The V end lost 5 bases, the J end lost 5 bases, and 11 bases lay between the germline ends. CDR3 nucleotide sequence: TGTGCCACCAGTGGCGGCAGCCCAAATGAAAAACTGTTTTTT. Its protein is CATSGGSPNEKLFF.

The chain has TRBV7-2 and TRBJ2-5, with D perhaps TRBD2 (7 bases). The CDR3 length is 15 residues. Trimming shortened V by 1 base and J by 2 bases, and 11 bases separated the two germline ends. Germline V gives CDR1 SGHTA, CDR2 FQGNSA. In DNA form, the CDR3 reads TGTGCCAGCAGCTTAGGCGCGGGGGCACAAGAGACCCAGTACTTC. This translates into CASSLGAGAQETQYF.